These 24 T cell receptor beta chains share one sample of origin, sequenced in a study of blood T cell repertoires in COVID-19. Some clones are missing from TCRdb's copy, which holds only in-frame ones; the method was immunoSEQ multiplex PCR. Among over 20,000 clones listed, about 90% were seen once. Sequencing used peripheral blood. These receptor sequences come from an older man with active COVID-19.

The gene calls are TRBV3-1 (or the pseudogene TRBV3-2) and TRBJ2-1; D is undetermined. The CDR3 covers 12 residues. V was cut by 2 bases and J by 4 bases, with 3 bases left in between. From germline, CDR1 is LGHDT and CDR2 YNNKEL (reference sequence). The DNA for the CDR3 is TGTGCCAGCAGCCAAATATACAATGAGCAGTTCTTC. It specifies CASSQIYNEQFF.

The chain has TRBV6-2 or TRBV6-3 and TRBJ2-5; 8 bases line up with TRBD2. The trim removed 1 base at V and 5 bases at J, leaving 6 bases unmatched. Germline-derived CDR1 and CDR2 are MNHEY and SVGEGT. This CDR3 comprises 15 residues. The CDR3 loop is CASSYYGGASETQYF. The CDR3 DNA sequence: TGTGCCAGCAGTTACTACGGGGGGGCCTCGGAGACCCAGTACTTC.

This rearrangement joins TRBV5-1 to TRBJ2-7, with D possibly being TRBD2 (6 bases). CDR3 size: 14 residues. Germline V CDR1 and CDR2: SGHRS, YFSETQ. The V gene lost 3 bases and the J gene lost 0 bases, with 10 bases spanning the gap. CDR3 bases: TGCGCCAGCAGCTGGGCGGGGAGCTCCTACGAGCAGTACTTC. Translating gives CASSWAGSSYEQYF.

This sequence joins TRBV3-1 (or the pseudogene TRBV3-2) and TRBJ2-2; D possibly corresponds to TRBD1 (6 bases). The CDR3 covers 16 residues. CDR1 and CDR2 from the germline V gene are LGHDT and YNNKEL (reference sequence). Trimming removed 4 bases at V and 2 bases at J, with 14 bases between. This CDR3 reads CASSLPQGPNTGELFF. CDR3 DNA sequence: TGTGCCAGCAGCCTCCCCCAGGGGCCTAACACCGGGGAGCTGTTTTTT.

V and J are TRBV9 and TRBJ1-5, with 7 bases aligning to TRBD1. The V segment lost 3 bases and the J segment 3 bases; nucleotides outside the gene matches: 3. The CDR3 covers 14 residues. The germline V gene encodes CDR1 SGDLS and CDR2 YYNGEE. CDR3 protein: CASSGGQINQPQHF. The CDR3 DNA reads TGTGCCAGCAGCGGGGGACAGATCAATCAGCCCCAGCATTTT. Full variable domain (outside the CDR3, taken from reference TRBV9 and TRBJ1-5): DSGVTQTPKHLITATGQRVTLRCSPRSGDLSVYWYQQSLDQGLQFLIQYYNGEERAKGNILERFSAQQFPDLHSELNLSSLELGDSALYFCASSGGQINQPQHFGDGTRLSIL.

In nucleotides, the CDR3 is TGTGCCAGCAGCTTACCCCTAAGGGGGGGTGAAGCTTTCTTT. Its protein product is CASSLPLRGGEAFF. V usage is TRBV7-2 and J usage is TRBJ1-1; a possible D gene is TRBD1 (6 bases). The length of the CDR3 is 14 residues. V lost 2 bases to trimming and J lost 7 bases, with 14 bases between them. Germline assignment: CDR1 SGHTA and CDR2 FQGNSA.

The chain joins TRBV7-2 to TRBJ2-3; 9 nucleotides match TRBD2. The CDR3 is made up of 15 amino acids. J gave up 2 bases and V 3 bases, and 3 bases lay outside the gene matches. Germline loops: CDR1 SGHTA, CDR2 FQGNSA. DNA for the CDR3: TGTGCCAGCAGCTTTACTAGCGGGCACACAGATACGCAGTATTTT. Its protein is CASSFTSGHTDTQYF.

The chain joins TRBV6-5 to TRBJ1-5; D is possibly TRBD1 (5 bases). Trimming pared 2 bases from V and 7 bases from J, leaving 12 bases between. Germline CDR1 MNHEY, CDR2 SVGAGI. This CDR3 contains 14 residues. CDR3 sequence reads: CASSYSRVEQPQHF. The CDR3 DNA reads as TGTGCCAGCAGTTACAGCAGGGTGGAACAGCCCCAGCATTTT.

This chain links TRBV21-1 with TRBJ2-7; the table names TRBD2, a call not compared with the DNA. TRBV21-1 is reported as a pseudogene. The CDR3 length is 15 residues. The CDR3 region is CASSGGAQGGNEQYF. The CDR3 bases are TGTGCCAGCAGCGGGGGGGCACAGGGTGGCAACGAGCAGTACTTC.

The DNA of the CDR3 is TGTGCCAGCAGTCCCCCCCTAGCGGGGGGGGTCACAGATACGCAGTATTTT. It specifies CASSPPLAGGVTDTQYF. The chain links TRBV28 to TRBJ2-3; 12 positions agree with TRBD2. From germline, CDR1 is MDHEN and CDR2 SYDVKM. The CDR3 length is 17 residues. V shed 5 bases and J 2 bases; nucleotides not matched to a gene: 8.

The rearrangement uses TRBV6-6 and TRBJ2-7; 12 positions match TRBD1. V shed 2 bases and J 5 bases; nucleotides not matched to a gene: 4. CDR1 and CDR2 from the germline V gene are MNHNY and SVGAGI (reference sequence). The CDR3 length is 15 residues. The DNA of the CDR3 is TGTGCCAGCAGTTACCCCGGGACAGGGGGCGACGAGCAGTACTTC. It is translated as CASSYPGTGGDEQYF.

J is TRBJ2-3 and V is TRBV25-1, with 7 bases fitting TRBD1. The germline CDR1 and CDR2 sequences are MGHDK and SYGVNS. The V gene end was trimmed by 8 bases and the J gene end by 0 bases; junction bases not matched to a gene: 2. CDR3 size: 13 residues. The CDR3 DNA reads TGTGCCAGCTCGACAGGGAGCACAGATACGCAGTATTTT. Amino acid sequence: CASSTGSTDTQYF.

CDR3 in DNA: TGCAGCGTTCTCAGGGGTAGCGGGAGTAAGTACGAGCAGTACTTC. It encodes CSVLRGSGSKYEQYF. The rearrangement links TRBV29-1 to TRBJ2-7; 9 bases fit TRBD2. Germline V gene sequence: CDR1 SQVTM, CDR2 ANQGSEA. CDR3 length: 15 amino acids. The trim removed 5 bases at V and 4 bases at J, leaving 12 bases unmatched.

The chain employs TRBV5-1 and TRBJ1-1, with D perhaps TRBD1 (5 bases). The length of the CDR3 is 13 residues. V gave up 0 bases and J gave up 6 bases, with 9 bases separating them. Germline CDR1 reads SGHRS; CDR2 reads YFSETQ. CDR3 coding DNA: TGCGCCAGCAGCTTGGGGGGCAGATCTGAAGCTTTCTTT. It specifies CASSLGGRSEAFF.

The chain combines TRBV24-1 with TRBJ2-1; TRBD2 matches 14 bases. The J segment lost 1 base and the V segment lost 3 bases, leaving 4 bases of the junction unmatched. CDR1 is KGHDR and CDR2 is SFDVKD in the germline V gene. The CDR3 consists of 18 residues. The CDR3 here is CATSDGTSGSISYNEQFF. The CDR3 DNA sequence: TGTGCCACCAGTGATGGGACTAGCGGGAGTATATCCTACAATGAGCAGTTCTTC.

V is TRBV7-6 and J is TRBJ2-1; TRBD2 might be the D (6 bases). The CDR3 length is 15 residues. V lost 5 bases, J lost 1 base, and 12 bases lay in between. Germline CDR1 SGHVS, CDR2 FNYEAQ. CDR3 region: CASSRARGSYNEQFF. In nucleotides, the CDR3 is TGTGCCAGCAGCCGAGCACGGGGGTCCTACAATGAGCAGTTCTTC.

This clone was picked up a small number of times. The chain recombines TRBV27 with TRBJ2-1; 10 nucleotides agree with TRBD1. The V and J ends lost 3 bases and 8 bases, in that order; junction bases with no gene match: 7. The CDR3 has 15 amino acids. CDR1 and CDR2 (germline): MNHEY, SMNVEV (reference sequence). In nucleotides, the CDR3 is TGTGCCAGCAGTTTCTGGACAGGGGGTACGGATGAGCAGTTCTTC. Protein: CASSFWTGGTDEQFF.

The V gene is TRBV6-2 or TRBV6-3, the J gene TRBJ2-7; 9 bases agree with TRBD1. Trimming removed 4 bases from V and 4 bases from J; junction bases left unmatched: 5. Germline V gives CDR1 MNHEY, CDR2 SVGEGT. The CDR3 is 14 residues long. The CDR3 loop reads CASSSGTGRYEQYF. In DNA form, the CDR3 reads TGTGCCAGCAGTTCCGGGACAGGGCGGTACGAGCAGTACTTC.

This clone was detected only once. The CDR3 is CASSLAGSSYEQYF. Written as DNA, the CDR3 is TGTGCCAGCAGTTTAGCAGGTTCGTCCTACGAGCAGTACTTC. The chain has TRBV28 and TRBJ2-7; no definite D call. This CDR3 spans 14 amino acids. V lost 2 bases, J lost 1 base, and 9 bases lay in between. Germline loops: CDR1 MDHEN, CDR2 SYDVKM.

The chain couples TRBV5-1 to TRBJ2-3; D is possibly TRBD1 (6 bases). The CDR3 runs 16 residues. The germline V gene encodes CDR1 SGHRS and CDR2 YFSETQ. Trimming took 6 bases from V and 2 from J, leaving 19 bases between them. DNA for the CDR3: TGCGCCAGCACCCTCTCCGGGACATCTCACACAGATACGCAGTATTTT. This encodes CASTLSGTSHTDTQYF.

The rearrangement joins TRBV2 to TRBJ2-2; D is perhaps TRBD2 (6 bases). Trimming pared 6 bases from V and 2 bases from J, leaving 19 bases between. Germline V gene data show CDR1 as SNHLY and CDR2 as FYNNEI. CDR3 size: 17 residues. The CDR3 DNA reads as TGTGCCAGCAGGGCCAAAGGGGCGGGGTTAAACACCGGGGAGCTGTTTTTT. Translated, it gives CASRAKGAGLNTGELFF.

The CDR3 DNA follows: TGTGCCAGCAGCCGGAGGGGGGGTGGCCAGCCCCAGCATTTT. Protein sequence: CASSRRGGGQPQHF. The gene calls are TRBV5-6 and TRBJ1-5; maybe TRBD1 (6 bases). The CDR3 spans 14 residues. Per the germline V gene, CDR1 is SGHDT and CDR2 is YYEEEE. V lost 4 bases, J lost 7 bases, and 15 bases lay in between.

V and J are TRBV5-6 and TRBJ2-7; maybe TRBD2 (7 bases). Germline CDR1 is SGHDT and CDR2 is YYEEEE. This CDR3 is 14 amino acids long. V was trimmed by 3 bases and J by 2 bases, leaving 12 bases between them. CDR3 coding DNA: TGTGCCAGCAGCTGGAGGGAGGGGGCCTACGAGCAGTACTTC. Its translation: CASSWREGAYEQYF.

The V gene is TRBV3-1 (or the pseudogene TRBV3-2), the J gene TRBJ1-1; no clear D gene. The V and J ends lost 1 base and 4 bases respectively, with 10 bases between them. CDR3 size: 14 residues. In germline, CDR1 is LGHDT, CDR2 YNNKEL (reference sequence). CDR3 sequence reads: CASSQGEGITEAFF. The CDR3 DNA sequence: TGTGCCAGCAGCCAAGGGGAGGGAATCACTGAAGCTTTCTTT.